This T cell receptor beta chain stems from a study of graft-versus-host responses after intestinal transplantation. Study-level results: GvH clones were found in recipient marrow; some appeared first in ileum or blood.

Measured with immunoSEQ multiplex PCR; TCRdb has only the in-frame clones, and not every one. This sample carries 35,000 to 45,000 clones, roughly 90% of them seen once, and the ten largest clones take around 4.8%. This clone is a singleton in its sample. Its target is not known. Germline CDR1 reads MDHEN; CDR2 reads SYDVKM. V trimming: 2 bases; J trimming: 1 base; junction bases outside the gene matches: 2. CDR3 length: 15 residues. The sequence came from a human patient who received an intestinal transplant, so some T cells may come from the graft donor. The input for sequencing was PBMCs, taken 524 days after transplant. The chain employs TRBV28 and TRBJ2-5; 9 bases agree with TRBD1. Written as DNA, the CDR3 is TGTGCCAGCAGTTTAAGGGGACAGGGCCAAGAGACCCAGTACTTC. This gives the protein CASSLRGQGQETQYF. The whole variable domain, filled in from reference TRBV28 and TRBJ2-5, reads DVKVTQSSRYLVKRTGEKVFLECVQDMDHENMFWYRQDPGLGLRLIYFSYDVKMKEKGDIPEGYSVSREKKERFSLILESASTNQTSMYLCASSLRGQGQETQYFGPGTRLLVL.